The rows below give T cell receptor beta chains drawn from one sample of a study of graft-versus-host responses after intestinal transplantation. Sequencing was performed with immunoSEQ multiplex PCR; in TCRdb, only in-frame clones are kept and a portion is missing. Among some 7,100 clones, over 95% were seen once, and the ten largest hold 0.2% to 0.3%. Sequenced material: PBMCs, taken 23 days after intestinal transplant. Receptors were obtained from a human patient who received an intestinal transplant, so some T cells may come from the graft donor. The CDR3 runs from the conserved cysteine through the conserved F or W. Each record gives: V gene, J gene, CDR3 protein.

v_gene: TRBV20-1; j_gene: TRBJ2-2; CDR3aa: CSARDGELFF
v_gene: TRBV2; j_gene: TRBJ2-3; CDR3aa: CASRGSSGRARTDTQYF
v_gene: TRBV12-5; j_gene: TRBJ1-1; CDR3aa: CASGLWMNTEAFF
v_gene: TRBV19; j_gene: TRBJ1-1; CDR3aa: CASSIGESEAFF
v_gene: TRBV23-1; j_gene: TRBJ2-3; CDR3aa: CASSPPSDRARSTDTQYF
v_gene: TRBV6-6; j_gene: TRBJ1-1; CDR3aa: CASSYSFNSAYTEAFF
v_gene: TRBV19; j_gene: TRBJ2-7; CDR3aa: CASSILRGQAYEQYF
v_gene: TRBV11-2; j_gene: TRBJ2-3; CDR3aa: CASSISLAGGPADTQYF
v_gene: TRBV19; j_gene: TRBJ1-1; CDR3aa: CASSNRDRGQYTEAFF
v_gene: TRBV9; j_gene: TRBJ2-7; CDR3aa: CASSPAGLAYEQYF
v_gene: TRBV4-2; j_gene: TRBJ1-2; CDR3aa: CASSQPKLTDSYGYTF
v_gene: TRBV5-1; j_gene: TRBJ1-2; CDR3aa: CASSLLGPEGGYTF
v_gene: TRBV7-6; j_gene: TRBJ2-1; CDR3aa: CASSLAGRGNEQFF
v_gene: TRBV2; j_gene: TRBJ1-5; CDR3aa: CASSMTGDNSNQPQHF
v_gene: TRBV6-4; j_gene: TRBJ2-1; CDR3aa: CASSEGGSYNEQFF
v_gene: TRBV12-5; j_gene: TRBJ1-1; CDR3aa: CASGQGGIEAFF
v_gene: TRBV7-2; j_gene: TRBJ2-7; CDR3aa: CASSITGTRDHEQYF
v_gene: TRBV7-6; j_gene: TRBJ1-1; CDR3aa: CASSLERLNTEAFF
v_gene: TRBV5-6; j_gene: TRBJ2-7; CDR3aa: CASSLVRGGEQYF
v_gene: TRBV6-6; j_gene: TRBJ1-2; CDR3aa: CASSQGRSYGYTF
v_gene: TRBV5-1; j_gene: TRBJ1-2; CDR3aa: CASRPGLQDYGYTF
v_gene: TRBV4-1; j_gene: TRBJ2-7; CDR3aa: CASSQVRGDYEQYF
v_gene: TRBV23-1; j_gene: TRBJ1-2; CDR3aa: CASSRAHAVTYGYTF
v_gene: TRBV4-1; j_gene: TRBJ2-7; CDR3aa: CASSQAYQAGLSYEQYF
v_gene: TRBV5-6; j_gene: TRBJ2-2; CDR3aa: CASSSGLAGGWPTGELFF
v_gene: TRBV5-8; j_gene: TRBJ2-1; CDR3aa: CASSLGTSGSYNEQFF
v_gene: TRBV5-6; j_gene: TRBJ1-1; CDR3aa: CAGGTGGTEAFF
v_gene: TRBV6-1; j_gene: TRBJ1-4; CDR3aa: CASTYPGGRGEKLFF
v_gene: TRBV7-9; j_gene: TRBJ2-7; CDR3aa: CASSSWREGPTEQYF
v_gene: TRBV5-4; j_gene: -; CDR3aa: CASSAQQGGGYEQYF
v_gene: TRBV4-1; j_gene: TRBJ2-3; CDR3aa: CASSQEDRVGDTQYF
v_gene: TRBV7-6; j_gene: TRBJ2-1; CDR3aa: CASSLVGATQFF
v_gene: TRBV27; j_gene: TRBJ2-7; CDR3aa: CASSFGTNPYEQYF
v_gene: TRBV27; j_gene: TRBJ1-2; CDR3aa: CASSLTGTGVGGYTF
v_gene: TRBV7-9; j_gene: TRBJ2-7; CDR3aa: CASSSLAETYYEQYF
v_gene: TRBV7-9; j_gene: TRBJ2-5; CDR3aa: CASRRPGQDQETQYF
v_gene: TRBV11-3; j_gene: TRBJ2-7; CDR3aa: CASSPGDRQHEQYF
v_gene: TRBV29-1; j_gene: TRBJ2-3; CDR3aa: CSVEDDRRVGGRSSTDTQYF
v_gene: TRBV7-9; j_gene: TRBJ2-7; CDR3aa: CASSSPDPAYEQYF
v_gene: TRBV5-4; j_gene: TRBJ2-7; CDR3aa: CASSSAGTGSFYEQYF
v_gene: TRBV19; j_gene: TRBJ1-1; CDR3aa: CASRMGTEAFF